One and the same sample provided the 30 T cell receptor beta chains below, sequenced in a study of control samples from healthy donors and cancer patients. Sequenced by immunoSEQ multiplex PCR; TCRdb stores in-frame clones only, minus some. The sample holds 100,000 to 150,000 clones, around nine tenths seen once. The sample comprised blood. The receptor source for this set is a man in his late teens or twenties in good health.

Turning to this clone: Other DNA sequences of this sample code for an identical CDR3. The chain carries TRBV5-1 and TRBJ1-1; the D is unclear. This CDR3 is built from 14 residues. Trimming stripped 0 bases from V and 3 bases from J, with 9 bases between. Germline-derived CDR1 and CDR2 are SGHRS and YFSETQ. The chain's CDR3 is CASSLAGGYTEAFF. In nucleotides, the CDR3 is TGCGCCAGCAGCTTGGCGGGAGGGTACACTGAAGCTTTCTTT.

The chain uses TRBV5-1 and TRBJ2-3; possibly TRBD2 for D (6 bases). Deletions cut 2 bases from V and 5 bases from J, with 12 bases between. This CDR3 contains 14 residues. From germline, CDR1 is SGHRS and CDR2 YFSETQ. The CDR3 coding sequence is TGCGCCAGCAGCTTTGCGGGGTCGGAAGATACGCAGTATTTT. This translates into CASSFAGSEDTQYF.

V gene TRBV11-3 combines with J gene TRBJ2-1, with D unclear. V lost 1 base and J lost 7, with 11 bases in between. This CDR3 comprises 14 residues. Germline V gene sequence: CDR1 SGHNT, CDR2 YENEEA. The CDR3 coding sequence is TGTGCCAGCAGCTTAGGTTCAGTCCGGAATGAGCAGTTCTTC. Its protein product is CASSLGSVRNEQFF. Filled out from reference TRBV11-3 and TRBJ2-1, the complete variable domain reads EAGVVQSPRYKIIEKKQPVAFWCNPISGHNTLYWYLQNLGQGPELLIRYENEEAVDDSQLPKDRFSAERLKGVDSTLKIQPAELGDSAVYLCASSLGSVRNEQFFGPGTRLTVL.

The V gene is TRBV4-2, the J gene TRBJ2-2, with 7 bases fitting TRBD1. J gave up 3 bases and V 2 bases, and 9 bases lay outside the gene matches. Germline CDR1 LGHNA, CDR2 YNFKEQ. The CDR3 sequence is 17 residues long. The chain's CDR3 is CASSQRWDSEYTGELFF. CDR3 sequence (DNA): TGTGCCAGCAGCCAACGATGGGACAGCGAATACACCGGGGAGCTGTTTTTT.

V gene TRBV14 combines with J gene TRBJ1-1; TRBD1 matches at 8 bases. The CDR3 is 16 residues long. Germline V CDR1 and CDR2: SGHDN, FVKESK. The J segment lost 3 bases and the V segment lost 1 base, leaving 7 bases of the junction unmatched. The CDR3 is CASSQVQGARYTEAFF. The CDR3 bases are TGTGCCAGCAGCCAAGTTCAGGGGGCGAGGTACACTGAAGCTTTCTTT.

Only one count was recorded for this clone. This chain links TRBV11-2 with TRBJ2-1, with 10 bases matching TRBD2. Germline V gene sequence: CDR1 SGHAT, CDR2 FQNNGV. The CDR3 is 18 residues long. With V trimmed by 2 bases and J by 7 bases, 14 bases remained unmatched. In nucleotides, the CDR3 is TGTGCCAGCAGCTTAAGCCCCCTAGCGGGAGAACGGGGTAATGAGCAGTTCTTC. Translating it yields CASSLSPLAGERGNEQFF.

V and J are TRBV19 and TRBJ1-2, with TRBD1 matching over 8 bases. Germline V gene data show CDR1 as LNHDA and CDR2 as SQIVND (reference sequence). This CDR3 has 12 amino acids. V lost 8 bases, J lost 6 bases, and 5 bases stayed unmatched. The CDR3 sequence is CASAPGGNGYTF. CDR3 coding DNA: TGTGCCAGTGCCCCAGGGGGCAATGGCTACACCTTC. The full variable domain, completed using reference TRBV19 and TRBJ1-2, is DGGITQSPKYLFRKEGQNVTLSCEQNLNHDAMYWYRQDPGQGLRLIYYSQIVNDFQKGDIAEGYSVSREKKESFPLTVTSAQKNPTAFYLCASAPGGNGYTFGSGTRLTVV.

The CDR3 coding sequence is TGCGCCAGCAGCTTGGCCGGGGGCTCTGGAAACACCATATATTTT. Translated, it gives CASSLAGGSGNTIYF. The rearrangement joins TRBV5-1 to TRBJ1-3, with TRBD1 as a possible D gene (5 bases). V lost 0 bases and J lost 0, with 7 bases in between. Per germline, CDR1 SGHRS and CDR2 YFSETQ. The CDR3 loop spans 15 amino acids.

The gene calls are TRBV30 and TRBJ2-7, with D unclear. V was cut by 0 bases and J by 2 bases, with 17 bases left in between. Germline V gene data show CDR1 as GTSNPN and CDR2 as SVGIG (reference sequence). CDR3 size: 16 residues. CDR3 sequence reads: CAWSVSLQASPYEQYF. DNA of the CDR3: TGTGCCTGGAGTGTATCTTTGCAGGCTTCCCCCTACGAGCAGTACTTC.

The chain is built from TRBV6-5 and TRBJ2-3, with 8 bases that match TRBD2. In germline, CDR1 is MNHEY, CDR2 SVGAGI. The CDR3 is 12 residues long. The J segment lost 10 bases and the V segment lost 2 bases, leaving 2 bases of the junction unmatched. The CDR3 spells CASSYAGGAQYF. For the CDR3, the DNA is TGTGCCAGCAGTTACGCGGGGGGAGCGCAGTATTTT.

The chain joins TRBV30 to TRBJ1-1, with 9 nucleotides matching TRBD1. This CDR3 has 12 residues. V was clipped by 2 bases and J by 8 bases; unmatched bases: 3. CDR1 and CDR2 from the germline V gene are GTSNPN and SVGIG (reference sequence). The CDR3 loop is CAWSYGQGEAFF. The CDR3 DNA reads TGTGCCTGGAGTTATGGACAGGGGGAAGCTTTCTTT. Full variable domain (rest looked up from reference TRBV30 and TRBJ1-1): SQTIHQWPATLVQPVGSPLSLECTVEGTSNPNLYWYRQAAGRGLQLLFYSVGIGQISSEVPQNLSASRPQDRQFILSSKKLLLSDSGFYLCAWSYGQGEAFFGQGTRLTVV.

The chain links TRBV19 to TRBJ1-4; 8 bases align to TRBD1. Trimming took 6 bases from V and 10 from J; bases not matched to a gene: 13. The CDR3 has 15 amino acids. Germline assignment: CDR1 LNHDA and CDR2 SQIVND (reference sequence). In DNA, the CDR3 is TGTGCCAGTAGCACATCGGCAGGGGGCGTAGGAAAACTGTTTTTT. Protein: CASSTSAGGVGKLFF.

The chain couples TRBV7-2 to TRBJ1-1; D is unclear. Germline values: CDR1 SGHTA, CDR2 FQGNSA. The V end was cut by 3 bases, the J end by 3 bases, with 11 bases between. The CDR3 runs to 14 residues. The CDR3 DNA reads TGTGCCAGCAGCTTTCTCCGGGGAGACACTGAAGCTTTCTTT. As protein: CASSFLRGDTEAFF.

The chain joins TRBV10-3 to TRBJ2-1; TRBD1 matches 10 bases. This CDR3 has 16 amino acids. The ends lost 3 bases at V and 7 bases at J; junction bases unmatched: 9. Germline V CDR1 and CDR2: ENHRY, SYGVKD. For the CDR3, the DNA is TGTGCCATCAGTGACTTGGGACAGGGGATAGGGAATGAGCAGTTCTTC. Its protein product is CAISDLGQGIGNEQFF.

This rearrangement joins TRBV7-3 to TRBJ1-1; unclear D gene. Germline-derived CDR1 and CDR2 are SGHTA and FQGTGA. V shed 3 bases and J shed 4 bases, with 9 bases lying between them. This CDR3 is 13 amino acids long. CDR3 coding DNA: TGTGCCAGCAGCTTGTGGGCAGGCACTGAAGCTTTCTTT. The encoded protein is CASSLWAGTEAFF.

This clone is a singleton in its sample. The chain combines TRBV11-2 with TRBJ2-2; 9 bases fit TRBD1. CDR3 length equals 17 residues. The germline V gene has CDR1 SGHAT and CDR2 FQNNGV. Unmatched junction bases numbered 8, after V lost 0 bases and J lost 6 bases. The CDR3 here is CASSLDLWGQGPGELFF. Written as DNA, the CDR3 is TGTGCCAGCAGCTTAGATCTGTGGGGACAGGGTCCCGGGGAGCTGTTTTTT. Filled out from reference TRBV11-2 and TRBJ2-2, the complete variable domain reads EAGVAQSPRYKIIEKRQSVAFWCNPISGHATLYWYQQILGQGPKLLIQFQNNGVVDDSQLPKDRFSAERLKGVDSTLKIQPAKLEDSAVYLCASSLDLWGQGPGELFFGEGSRLTVL.

This chain uses TRBV5-6 with TRBJ1-5; the D gene is possibly TRBD1 (6 bases). In germline, CDR1 is SGHDT, CDR2 YYEEEE. The V gene lost 4 bases and the J gene lost 6 bases, with 14 bases spanning the gap. The CDR3 runs to 14 residues. CDR3 DNA: TGTGCCAGCAGCCTTAGGACAGTTGGTCAGCCCCAGCATTTT. It specifies CASSLRTVGQPQHF.

This clone was seen only once. The rearrangement links TRBV6-1 to TRBJ2-3; 8 positions match TRBD2. Germline lookup yields CDR1 MNHNS and CDR2 SASEGT. The V segment lost 4 bases and the J segment 2 bases; nucleotides outside the gene matches: 8. The CDR3 totals 16 residues. The CDR3 region is CASSARSRGATDTQYF. The CDR3 DNA reads as TGTGCCAGCAGTGCCCGATCGCGGGGGGCCACAGATACGCAGTATTTT.

This chain uses TRBV15 with TRBJ1-4; tentative D call: TRBD1 (5 bases). CDR3 length: 13 amino acids. Trimming removed 7 bases at V and 2 bases at J, with 8 bases between. Per germline, CDR1 LNHNV and CDR2 YYDKDF (reference sequence). CDR3 sequence: CATTGPTNEKLFF. In nucleotides, the CDR3 is TGTGCCACCACAGGGCCGACTAATGAAAAACTGTTTTTT.

The chain has TRBV19 and TRBJ2-3; D may correspond to TRBD1 or TRBD2 (5 bases each). The ends were cut back, 5 bases at V and 3 bases at J, with 18 bases in the middle. Germline V lookup: CDR1 LNHDA, CDR2 SQIVND (reference sequence). There are 16 residues in the CDR3. CDR3 nucleotide sequence: TGTGCCAGTAGTCCCGGGACCTTACTTGGGACAGATACGCAGTATTTT. Translated: CASSPGTLLGTDTQYF.

The J gene is TRBJ2-5, the V gene TRBV5-1, with D perhaps given as TRBD1 or TRBD2 (5 bases each). Trimming removed 6 bases at V and 1 base at J, with 16 bases between. This CDR3 spans 15 amino acids. Germline assignment: CDR1 SGHRS and CDR2 YFSETQ. In DNA, the CDR3 is TGCGCCAGCACCCGGACGGGTGGGGGCCAAGAGACCCAGTACTTC. This codes for CASTRTGGGQETQYF. The whole variable domain, filled in from reference TRBV5-1 and TRBJ2-5, reads KAGVTQTPRYLIKTRGQQVTLSCSPISGHRSVSWYQQTPGQGLQFLFEYFSETQRNKGNFPGRFSGRQFSNSRSEMNVSTLELGDSALYLCASTRTGGGQETQYFGPGTRLLVL.

The J gene is TRBJ2-2, the V gene TRBV6-1; TRBD1 might be the D (6 bases). This CDR3 has 13 amino acids. Between the trimmed V and J ends, which lost 5 bases and 7 bases, there was a span of 11 bases. Germline V gene lookup returns CDR1 MNHNS and CDR2 SASEGT. The CDR3 region is CASSRDTIGELFF. The CDR3, as DNA: TGTGCCAGCAGTCGGGACACGATCGGGGAGCTGTTTTTT.

The chain links TRBV3-1 (or the pseudogene TRBV3-2) to TRBJ2-3; 10 bases fit TRBD1. Germline-derived CDR1 and CDR2 are LGHDT and YNNKEL (reference sequence). The V and J ends lost 5 bases and 2 bases, in that order; junction bases with no gene match: 4. This CDR3 contains 15 residues. This CDR3 reads CASSSGTGATDTQYF. The CDR3 DNA is TGTGCCAGCAGCTCCGGGACAGGGGCCACAGATACGCAGTATTTT.

CDR3 in amino acids: CASSPDSSNQPQHF. CDR3 DNA: TGTGCCAGCTCACCGGACAGTAGCAATCAGCCCCAGCATTTT. The V gene is TRBV18, the J gene TRBJ1-5, with D possibly matching TRBD1 (6 bases). Between the trimmed V and J ends, which lost 3 bases and 0 bases, there was a span of 6 bases. Per germline, CDR1 KGHSH and CDR2 LQKENI. The length of the CDR3 is 14 residues. The full variable domain, rest sourced from reference TRBV18 and TRBJ1-5, is NAGVMQNPRHLVRRRGQEARLRCSPMKGHSHVYWYRQLPEEGLKFMVYLQKENIIDESGMPKERFSAEFPKEGPSILRIQQVVRGDSAAYFCASSPDSSNQPQHFGDGTRLSIL.

A few counts support this clone. The chain has TRBV7-2 and TRBJ1-1, with D perhaps TRBD1 (5 bases). The V gene lost 1 base and the J gene lost 4 bases, with 10 bases spanning the gap. The CDR3 is made up of 14 amino acids. Germline loops: CDR1 SGHTA, CDR2 FQGNSA. CDR3 loop: CASSLDRGVTEAFF. CDR3 nucleotides: TGTGCCAGCAGCTTAGATCGGGGGGTCACTGAAGCTTTCTTT.

The chain couples TRBV7-2 to TRBJ1-2, with TRBD1 identical over 7 bases. V trimming: 5 bases; J trimming: 6 bases; junction bases outside the gene matches: 12. The CDR3 sequence is 15 residues long. CDR1 is SGHTA, CDR2 FQGNSA, per germline. The CDR3 sequence: CASSKFLTGSDGYTF. CDR3 nucleotides: TGTGCCAGCAGCAAATTCCTGACAGGGTCAGATGGCTACACCTTC.

The chain uses TRBV30 and TRBJ1-4; D is unresolved. V shed 1 base and J shed 8 bases, with 5 bases lying between them. The germline CDR1 and CDR2 sequences are GTSNPN and SVGIG (reference sequence). The CDR3 contains 11 residues. For the CDR3, the DNA is TGTGCCTGGAGTGACCGAGAAAAACTGTTTTTT. Its protein is CAWSDREKLFF.

This clone was found once. The rearrangement links TRBV14 to TRBJ2-1; tentatively, D is TRBD2 (6 bases). The CDR3 covers 15 residues. Trimming took 2 bases from V and 10 from J, leaving 18 bases between them. Germline V gene lookup returns CDR1 SGHDN and CDR2 FVKESK. The CDR3 nucleotides are TGTGCCAGCAGCCAAACCGGGACTCCCGGGGGAGAGCAGTTCTTC. Translated, it gives CASSQTGTPGGEQFF.

The rearrangement joins TRBV15 to TRBJ1-2; D is undetermined. Trimming stripped 0 bases from V and 4 bases from J, with 6 bases between. The CDR3 is 13 residues long. CDR1 LNHNV and CDR2 YYDKDF come from the germline V gene (reference sequence). The CDR3 DNA reads TGTGCCACCAGCAGAGATTACAGCTATGGCTACACCTTC. Amino acid sequence: CATSRDYSYGYTF. Full variable domain (remainder filled in from reference TRBV15 and TRBJ1-2): DAMVIQNPRYQVTQFGKPVTLSCSQTLNHNVMYWYQQKSSQAPKLLFHYYDKDFNNEADTPDNFQSRRPNTSFCFLDIRSPGLGDTAMYLCATSRDYSYGYTFGSGTRLTVV.

This chain joins TRBV30 and TRBJ2-3, with 8 bases fitting TRBD2. This CDR3 contains 17 residues. Per germline, CDR1 GTSNPN and CDR2 SVGIG (reference sequence). Losses at the gene ends were 0 bases for V and 6 bases for J; bases not matched to a gene: 14. The CDR3 is CAWSVPSGTSSPDTQYF. CDR3 coding DNA: TGTGCCTGGAGTGTACCTTCTGGGACTAGTTCCCCCGATACGCAGTATTTT. The full variable domain, its missing parts supplied by reference TRBV30 and TRBJ2-3, is SQTIHQWPATLVQPVGSPLSLECTVEGTSNPNLYWYRQAAGRGLQLLFYSVGIGQISSEVPQNLSASRPQDRQFILSSKKLLLSDSGFYLCAWSVPSGTSSPDTQYFGPGTRLTVL.